The rows below give T cell receptor beta chains drawn from one sample of a study of cytomegalovirus exposure and HLA in healthy donors. Clones were read by immunoSEQ multiplex PCR, and TCRdb kept only the in-frame ones, dropping some. In the table there are 60,000 or so clones, about 91% of which are singletons. The sample consisted of PBMCs. The receptors derive from a woman in her late teens or twenties in good health and CMV-seronegative. Each CDR3 is given with its conserved first and last residue. D genes are given only for firm matches. Clone size is not always given. Where it is, it says once, few, many or a class for expanded clones.

J | D | size | V | DNA | CDR3
TRBJ2-3 | TRBD2 | - | TRBV6-4 | TGTGCCAGCAGTACGACCGGGACTAGCGGCACAGATACGCAGTATTTT | CASSTTGTSGTDTQYF
TRBJ2-1 | - | once | TRBV6-5 | TGTGCCAGCAGTTACGTAGCGGAGGACTACAATGAGCAGTTCTTC | CASSYVAEDYNEQFF
TRBJ1-1 | TRBD1 | - | TRBV29-1 | TGCAGCGTTTCGGACAGGCCCACTGAAGCTTTCTTT | CSVSDRPTEAFF
TRBJ1-1 | - | - | TRBV7-9 | TGTGCCAGCAGCTTAGCGAACGGAGTTGAAGCTTTCTTT | CASSLANGVEAFF
TRBJ1-1 | - | - | TRBV5-1 | TGCGCCAGCAGCCCGGGGGAGGGGCCGAACACTGAAGCTTTCTTT | CASSPGEGPNTEAFF
TRBJ2-7 | - | - | TRBV5-1 | TGCGCCAGCAGAGAGGGTTACGAGCAGTACTTC | CASREGYEQYF
TRBJ2-6 | TRBD1 | - | TRBV9 | TGTGCCAGCAGGGACGGGACAGGAGGGGCCAACGTCCTGACTTTC | CASRDGTGGANVLTF
TRBJ1-2 | TRBD1 | - | TRBV4-1 | TGCGCCAGCAGCCAAGACCGAGGCGGACAGGTCCCCTCCCGGGGCTACACCTTC | CASSQDRGGQVPSRGYTF
TRBJ2-7 | - | - | TRBV7-2 | TGTGCCAGCAGCTTAGGGGGGGTGCAGTACTTC | CASSLGGVQYF
TRBJ2-1 | - | - | TRBV6-4 | TGTGCCAGCAGTGAGTTCGGGATCGGGTCCTACAATGAGCAGTTCTTC | CASSEFGIGSYNEQFF
TRBJ2-2 | - | - | TRBV6-1 | TGTGCCAGCGGAAACAGGGTGGTCGGGGAGCTGTTCTTT | CASGNRVVGELFF
TRBJ2-7 | TRBD1 | - | TRBV5-4 | TGTGCCAGCAGCTCCCCGGGACAGGGGGCATACGAGCAGTACTTC | CASSSPGQGAYEQYF
TRBJ1-2 | TRBD1 | - | TRBV20-1 | TGCAGTGCTAGGACAGGGGTAAACTACACCTTC | CSARTGVNYTF
TRBJ2-5 | TRBD1 | - | TRBV19 | TGTGCCAGTAGTCATGGGACCGGGACAGCAGGAGAGACCCAGTACTTC | CASSHGTGTAGETQYF
TRBJ1-1 | - | - | TRBV4-1 | TGCGCCAGCAGCCCGCTCAGGGTCCCGAACACTGAAGCTTTCTTT | CASSPLRVPNTEAFF
TRBJ2-2 | - | - | TRBV4-1 | TGCGCCAGCAGCCCGGGTTGGGGCATGGGGGAGCTGTTTTTT | CASSPGWGMGELFF
TRBJ2-1 | - | - | TRBV7-8 | TGTGCCAGCGCTTCCCTCTTGGACAGAACCAATGAGCAGTTCTTC | CASASLLDRTNEQFF
TRBJ1-1 | - | - | TRBV18 | TGTGCCAGCTCACCCGCAGGAGGGTCGGGGAACACTGAAGCTTTCTTT | CASSPAGGSGNTEAFF
TRBJ2-2 | TRBD1 | once | TRBV6-1 | TGTGCCAGCAGTGAACTATCTAGGGGGCGCTCCGGGGAGCTGTTTTTT | CASSELSRGRSGELFF
TRBJ2-1 | TRBD1 | - | TRBV5-5 | TGTGCCAGCAGTTCCCGACAGGGGCCCTACAATGAGCAGTTCTTC | CASSSRQGPYNEQFF
TRBJ1-3 | TRBD1 | - | TRBV30 | TGTGCCTGGGCTTTGACAGGGGTCGGAAACACCATATATTTT | CAWALTGVGNTIYF
TRBJ1-3 | - | - | TRBV4-3 | TGCGCCAGCAGCCAAGTTCCGGGTCTTAGGAACACCATATATTTT | CASSQVPGLRNTIYF
TRBJ2-4 | - | - | TRBV7-2 | TGTGCCAGCAGCCAACCTGCAACTAGCCCCAAAAACATTCAGTACTTC | CASSQPATSPKNIQYF
TRBJ1-1 | TRBD1 | - | TRBV30 | TGTGCCTGGGCCAGGGGGCTTGGAACTGAAGCTTTCTTT | CAWARGLGTEAFF
TRBJ1-5 | - | - | TRBV2 | TGTGCCAGCAGAATCCGGGAATCAGGTCAGCCCCAGCATTTT | CASRIRESGQPQHF
TRBJ2-1 | TRBD1 | - | TRBV7-7 | TGTGCTAGCAGCCGGGGGACAGGGAATGAGCAGTTCTTC | CASSRGTGNEQFF
TRBJ1-3 | - | - | TRBV15 | TGTGCCACCAGTCCGGCTGGAAACACCATATATTTT | CATSPAGNTIYF
TRBJ2-3 | TRBD2 | once | TRBV13 | TGTGCCAGCAGGAATCGACTAGCGGGAGGCACAGATACGCAGTATTTT | CASRNRLAGGTDTQYF
TRBJ1-5 | TRBD1 | - | TRBV27 | TGTGCCAGCAGGGACAGGGGGCCGGGGGGTCAGCCCCAGCATTTT | CASRDRGPGGQPQHF
TRBJ1-3 | - | - | TRBV4-2 | TGTGCCAGCAGCCCGCACACAGGGTACGTAGGATACACCATATATTTT | CASSPHTGYVGYTIYF
TRBJ2-2 | - | - | TRBV7-3 | TGTGCCTCATCCACACAGAACACCGGGGAGCTGTTTTTT | CASSTQNTGELFF
TRBJ1-1 | - | - | TRBV18 | TGTGCCAGCTCACCCAGGGTTGATGACACTGAAGCTTTCTTT | CASSPRVDDTEAFF
TRBJ2-7 | - | - | TRBV2 | TGTGCCAGCACAAGAAGTCTTCGTGAGTGGGAGCAGTACTTC | CASTRSLREWEQYF
TRBJ1-1 | TRBD1 | - | TRBV14 | TGTGCCAGCAGCCAAATCTTGACAGGGGCTTTGAACACTGAAGCTTTCTTT | CASSQILTGALNTEAFF
TRBJ1-6 | TRBD1 | once | TRBV4-1 | TGCGCCAGCAGCCAAGTGGGACAGACAAATTCACCCCTCCACTTT | CASSQVGQTNSPLHF
TRBJ1-5 | - | - | TRBV4-1 | TGCGCCAGCAGCCAAGACCCCTCGGGGGGCGGCAATCAGCCCCAGCATTTT | CASSQDPSGGGNQPQHF
TRBJ2-5 | TRBD1 | - | TRBV13 | TGTGCCAGCAGCTGGACAGGGAACCAAGAGACCCAGTACTTC | CASSWTGNQETQYF
TRBJ1-1 | - | - | TRBV19 | TGTGCCAGTAGCACGGGCGGGATGAACACTGAAGCTTTCTTT | CASSTGGMNTEAFF
TRBJ2-5 | TRBD1 | - | TRBV11-2 | TGTGCCAGCAGCTCCTACTCGGACAGGGTCCAAGAGACCCAGTACTTC | CASSSYSDRVQETQYF
TRBJ2-5 | - | medium-sized | TRBV4-2 | TGTGCCAGCAGCCCCTTTGGGGGGGGCAGCCAAGAGACCCAGTACTTC | CASSPFGGGSQETQYF
TRBJ2-7 | - | - | TRBV5-6 | TGTGCCAGCACCCACCGGCGCGGCACCTACGAGCAGTACTTC | CASTHRRGTYEQYF
TRBJ2-3 | - | - | TRBV11-3 | TGTGCCAGCAGCTTAGACGCAGATACGCAGTATTTT | CASSLDADTQYF
TRBJ2-2 | - | - | TRBV27 | TGTGCCAGCTCCGTCGACAGATTCACCGGGGAGCTGTTTTTT | CASSVDRFTGELFF
TRBJ2-1 | TRBD1 | - | TRBV18 | TGTGCCAGCTCACCTACAGGGGATGAGCAGTTCTTC | CASSPTGDEQFF
TRBJ2-2 | TRBD1 | - | TRBV7-9 | TGTGCCAGCAGCTCACTAGGACAGGGGACGAACACCGGGGAGCTGTTTTTT | CASSSLGQGTNTGELFF
TRBJ2-3 | - | - | TRBV7-9 | TGTGCCAGCAGCTTTATAGGGGTGGGCACAGATACGCAGTATTTT | CASSFIGVGTDTQYF
TRBJ2-7 | TRBD2 | - | TRBV5-1 | TGCGCCAGCAGCGTCTTAGCGGGGAAGTACGAGCAGTACTTC | CASSVLAGKYEQYF
TRBJ1-1 | - | - | TRBV10-1 | TGCGCCAGCAGTGAAGCAGGGATCGAAGAAGCTTTCTTT | CASSEAGIEEAFF